This TCR beta chain was captured by sequencing in a study of blood T cell repertoires in COVID-19. Across the study: Spain, Italy and the United States supplied samples that represented acute and convalescent COVID-19. Sources were T cells, B-cell-depleted T cells, or PBMCs; the material itself was cDNA or gDNA.

Method: immunoSEQ multiplex PCR; TCRdb's copy keeps in-frame clones and lacks some. The sample lists 85,000 to 130,000 clones; over 65% were seen once. The CDR3 consists of 15 residues. Unmatched junction bases numbered 3, after V lost 1 base and J lost 4 bases. The germline V gene encodes CDR1 SEHNR and CDR2 FQNEAQ (reference sequence). Source material: peripheral blood. This clonotype originated in a man older than 75 with COVID-19, enrolled during active disease. V gene TRBV7-9 combines with J gene TRBJ1-4; the match to TRBD1 covers 7 bases. The CDR3 coding sequence is TGTGCCAGCAGCTTAGGGGACAGCCTTAATGAAAAACTGTTTTTT. Translating it yields CASSLGDSLNEKLFF.